These 26 T cell receptor beta chains originate from one sample sequenced in a study of T cell responses to AZD1222 COVID-19 vaccine. Sequencing used immunoSEQ multiplex PCR; TCRdb keeps in-frame clones, though not all of them. In the table there are 150,000 or so clones, 85% to 90% of which are singletons. The sample in question was peripheral blood, obtained on day 0 of AZD1222 vaccination. The receptors derive from an adult in good health.

The chain is built from TRBV2 and TRBJ1-2; D might be TRBD1 (5 bases). This CDR3 comprises 13 residues. V lost 6 bases, J lost 1 base, and 9 bases lay in between. Per germline, CDR1 SNHLY and CDR2 FYNNEI. The CDR3 nucleotides read TGTGCCAGCAGCGCGGGACTTAACTATGGCTACACCTTC. Translating it yields CASSAGLNYGYTF.

CDR3 DNA sequence: TGTGCCAGCAGCTTACGGGGCGGGCCCTCCTACAATGAGCAGTTCTTC. This translates into CASSLRGGPSYNEQFF. This chain links TRBV7-3 with TRBJ2-1; D possibly matches TRBD1 or TRBD2 (5 bases each). V shed 2 bases and J shed 0 bases, with 11 bases lying between them. Germline V gene sequence: CDR1 SGHTA, CDR2 FQGTGA. CDR3 size: 16 residues.

Written as DNA, the CDR3 is TGTGCCAGCAGCCCCTTGACAGGAGGGGCCCAGAGTTCACCCCTCCACTTT. Protein product: CASSPLTGGAQSSPLHF. The chain has TRBV11-2 and TRBJ1-6, with D perhaps matching TRBD1 (6 bases). Germline V CDR1 and CDR2: SGHAT, FQNNGV. The CDR3 is 17 residues long. Trimming stripped 5 bases from V and 9 bases from J, with 23 bases between.

This rearrangement joins TRBV11-2 to TRBJ2-3, with 10 positions matching TRBD1. The CDR3 consists of 15 residues. Trimming took 5 bases from V and 6 from J; bases not matched to a gene: 8. The germline CDR1 and CDR2 sequences are SGHAT and FQNNGV. CDR3 nucleotide sequence: TGTGCCAGCAGCCCAAGGGGACAGGGGTTGGATACGCAGTATTTT. As protein: CASSPRGQGLDTQYF. The full variable domain, with the rest looked up from reference TRBV11-2 and TRBJ2-3, is EAGVAQSPRYKIIEKRQSVAFWCNPISGHATLYWYQQILGQGPKLLIQFQNNGVVDDSQLPKDRFSAERLKGVDSTLKIQPAKLEDSAVYLCASSPRGQGLDTQYFGPGTRLTVL.

The CDR3 loop reads CASSPLTGATDTQYF. CDR3 nucleotide sequence: TGTGCCAGCTCACCACTGACGGGAGCGACAGATACGCAGTATTTT. The genes are TRBV18 and TRBJ2-3; the D gene is possibly TRBD2 (6 bases). The CDR3 runs 15 residues. Germline V gene lookup returns CDR1 KGHSH and CDR2 LQKENI. Trimming shortened V by 1 base and J by 3 bases, and 11 bases separated the two germline ends. The whole variable domain, remainder taken from reference TRBV18 and TRBJ2-3, is NAGVMQNPRHLVRRRGQEARLRCSPMKGHSHVYWYRQLPEEGLKFMVYLQKENIIDESGMPKERFSAEFPKEGPSILRIQQVVRGDSAAYFCASSPLTGATDTQYFGPGTRLTVL.

The CDR3 spells CASSQGTVLLQETQYF. The CDR3 DNA reads TGCGCCAGCAGCCAGGGGACAGTGTTATTACAAGAGACCCAGTACTTC. The chain couples TRBV5-1 to TRBJ2-5; 7 bases align to TRBD1. This CDR3 contains 16 residues. CDR1 and CDR2 (germline): SGHRS, YFSETQ. Trimming at V came to 4 bases and at J to 2 bases, leaving 11 bases not matched to a gene. Using reference TRBV5-1 and TRBJ2-5 for the parts outside the CDR3, the full variable domain is KAGVTQTPRYLIKTRGQQVTLSCSPISGHRSVSWYQQTPGQGLQFLFEYFSETQRNKGNFPGRFSGRQFSNSRSEMNVSTLELGDSALYLCASSQGTVLLQETQYFGPGTRLLVL.

Written as DNA, the CDR3 is TGTGCCAGCAGTCCCTCAAATCTCGCAGATACGCAGTATTTT. Residues: CASSPSNLADTQYF. The V gene is TRBV6-5, the J gene TRBJ2-3, with D unresolved. Germline V gene sequence: CDR1 MNHEY, CDR2 SVGAGI. The V and J ends lost 5 bases and 4 bases respectively, with 13 bases between them. The CDR3 is 14 amino acids.

J is TRBJ2-7 and V is TRBV29-1, with D perhaps matching TRBD2 (5 bases). Germline assignment: CDR1 SQVTM and CDR2 ANQGSEA. V was pared by 1 base and J by 7 bases, with 17 bases between. CDR3 size: 14 residues. The CDR3 nucleotides are TGCAGCGTTGAAGGAGGACTCCGATTTGATGAGCAGTACTTC. Translating it yields CSVEGGLRFDEQYF.

A note on this clone: The sample contains more than one DNA sequence encoding this CDR3. This chain joins TRBV4-3 and TRBJ1-3; TRBD1 matches at 8 bases. The CDR3 spans 15 residues. V dropped 0 bases and J dropped 6; count of bases not matched to a gene: 4. From germline, CDR1 is LGHNA and CDR2 YSLEER. CDR3 sequence (DNA): TGCGCCAGCAGCCAAGAGCGGACAGGGATAAACACCATATATTTT. Its translation: CASSQERTGINTIYF.

This clone was seen a few times. V and J are TRBV19 and TRBJ1-2; the D gene is possibly TRBD1 (5 bases). This CDR3 has 14 amino acids. CDR1 is LNHDA and CDR2 is SQIVND in the germline V gene (reference sequence). V was pared by 7 bases and J by 2 bases, with 14 bases between. CDR3 DNA: TGTGCCAGTACCCCCGGGGGGGGGAACTATGGCTACACCTTC. Its translation: CASTPGGGNYGYTF.

The chain couples TRBV5-1 to TRBJ2-3; 8 bases map to TRBD2. The CDR3 length is 16 residues. Germline loops: CDR1 SGHRS, CDR2 YFSETQ. Trimming took 4 bases from V and 0 from J; bases not matched to a gene: 7. The CDR3 here is CASSPGLASSTDTQYF. CDR3 bases: TGCGCCAGCAGCCCCGGACTAGCCTCTAGCACAGATACGCAGTATTTT.

This rearrangement joins TRBV30 to TRBJ1-4, with D possibly being TRBD1 (5 bases). V was cut by 4 bases and J by 3 bases, with 9 bases left in between. This CDR3 spans 13 amino acids. Looked up from germline, CDR1 is GTSNPN and CDR2 is SVGIG (reference sequence). Here the CDR3 DNA reads TGTGCCTGGAAACGGGGCTCTAATGAAAAACTGTTTTTT. The encoded protein is CAWKRGSNEKLFF.

This clone showed up just a few times. The chain carries TRBV11-3 and TRBJ2-7, with D uncertain. V was pared by 1 base and J by 6 bases, with 7 bases between. The CDR3 has 12 residues. The germline V gene encodes CDR1 SGHNT and CDR2 YENEEA. CDR3 sequence: CASSLGRGEQYF. DNA of the CDR3: TGTGCCAGCAGCTTAGGTCGAGGCGAGCAGTACTTC. The variable domain in full, completed from reference TRBV11-3 and TRBJ2-7, reads EAGVVQSPRYKIIEKKQPVAFWCNPISGHNTLYWYLQNLGQGPELLIRYENEEAVDDSQLPKDRFSAERLKGVDSTLKIQPAELGDSAVYLCASSLGRGEQYFGPGTRLTVT.

This chain links TRBV5-1 with TRBJ1-2; maybe TRBD1 (5 bases). V was cut by 0 bases and J by 5 bases, with 8 bases left in between. CDR1 SGHRS and CDR2 YFSETQ come from the germline V gene. The CDR3 sequence is 13 residues long. The CDR3 DNA follows: TGCGCCAGCAGCTTGGCGGGGGAGTATGGCTACACCTTC. This gives the protein CASSLAGEYGYTF.

The chain has TRBV9 and TRBJ1-2; TRBD1 is a possible D gene (5 bases). CDR3 length: 12 residues. CDR1 is SGDLS and CDR2 is YYNGEE in the germline V gene. V lost 1 base to trimming and J lost 7 bases, with 8 bases between them. Written as DNA, the CDR3 is TGTGCCAGCAGCGTACGCGGGGGTGGCTACACCTTC. It translates to CASSVRGGGYTF.

The chain combines TRBV9 with TRBJ1-6; no clear D gene. The V and J ends lost 4 bases and 5 bases respectively, with 13 bases between them. The CDR3 is 15 residues long. Looked up from germline, CDR1 is SGDLS and CDR2 is YYNGEE. The CDR3 loop reads CASSRPGSHNSPLHF. CDR3 nucleotide sequence: TGTGCCAGCAGCCGTCCCGGCAGCCATAATTCACCCCTCCACTTT.

This clone came up once. V is TRBV6-6 and J is TRBJ1-3; tentatively, D is TRBD1 (6 bases). Per germline, CDR1 MNHNY and CDR2 SVGAGI (reference sequence). The CDR3 length is 16 residues. V gave up 4 bases and J gave up 0 bases, with 13 bases separating them. DNA for the CDR3: TGTGCCAGCAGTTCCGACAGGACGAGCTCTGGAAACACCATATATTTT. Residues: CASSSDRTSSGNTIYF.

The rearrangement joins TRBV5-1 to TRBJ2-1, with 13 bases fitting TRBD2. This CDR3 has 19 amino acids. J gave up 0 bases and V 5 bases, and 11 bases lay outside the gene matches. Germline assignment: CDR1 SGHRS and CDR2 YFSETQ. CDR3 DNA: TGCGCCAGCAGGATTTCGGGACTAGCGGGACACAGCTCCTACAATGAGCAGTTCTTC. Protein sequence: CASRISGLAGHSSYNEQFF.

The V and J genes are TRBV2 and TRBJ1-1; 7 bases line up with TRBD1. V was clipped by 6 bases and J by 1 base; unmatched bases: 14. Germline CDR1 reads SNHLY; CDR2 reads FYNNEI. This CDR3 region has 17 residues. The chain's CDR3 is CASSVQGPWVGNTEAFF. In DNA form, the CDR3 reads TGTGCCAGCAGCGTACAGGGGCCCTGGGTGGGGAACACTGAAGCTTTCTTT.

The chain has TRBV24-1 and TRBJ2-1; TRBD2 matches 7 bases. CDR3 length equals 16 residues. Germline V gene data show CDR1 as KGHDR and CDR2 as SFDVKD. J gave up 7 bases and V 4 bases, and 12 bases lay outside the gene matches. This CDR3 is CATSEPLSGIGNEQFF. CDR3 in DNA: TGTGCCACCAGTGAACCCCTAAGCGGGATTGGGAATGAGCAGTTCTTC.

This chain uses TRBV9 with TRBJ2-3; D is uncertain. The CDR3 loop spans 18 amino acids. Trimming left V 4 bases short and J 2 bases short, with 23 bases between. The germline V gene has CDR1 SGDLS and CDR2 YYNGEE. CDR3 residues: CASSFYSGRVTLTDTQYF. The CDR3 DNA follows: TGTGCCAGCAGCTTCTATAGTGGACGGGTGACCCTCACAGATACGCAGTATTTT.

The chain couples TRBV2 to TRBJ2-6; D may be TRBD2 (6 bases). V lost 4 bases to trimming and J lost 2 bases, with 15 bases between them. The CDR3 sequence is 17 residues long. Germline values: CDR1 SNHLY, CDR2 FYNNEI. The DNA of the CDR3 is TGTGCCAGCAGTGGGCGTGGGGGGAGCCCTGGGGCCAACGTCCTGACTTTC. This codes for CASSGRGGSPGANVLTF.

This chain joins TRBV11-2 and TRBJ2-1; no firm D call. The germline V gene encodes CDR1 SGHAT and CDR2 FQNNGV. CDR3 size: 12 residues. The V and J ends lost 3 bases and 6 bases respectively, with 6 bases between them. CDR3 residues: CASSFTSNEQFF. CDR3 sequence (DNA): TGTGCCAGCAGCTTTACGAGCAATGAGCAGTTCTTC.

This clone occurred once. This chain links TRBV24-1 with TRBJ1-2; D remains ambiguous. With 4 bases removed from V and 4 bases from J, the gap between germline ends came to 12 bases. The CDR3 consists of 14 residues. Germline V CDR1 and CDR2: KGHDR, SFDVKD. In DNA form, the CDR3 reads TGTGCCACCAGTGAAACGTCCAGATTCTATGGCTACACCTTC. Amino acid sequence: CATSETSRFYGYTF.

This chain links TRBV11-2 with TRBJ2-3, with TRBD2 matching 12 bases. CDR3 length: 18 amino acids. V was pared by 3 bases and J by 0 bases, with 7 bases of the junction left unmatched. CDR1 SGHAT and CDR2 FQNNGV come from the germline V gene. The CDR3 region is CASSLLAGGASSTDTQYF. CDR3 nucleotides: TGTGCCAGCAGCTTGCTAGCGGGAGGGGCATCAAGCACAGATACGCAGTATTTT.

The gene calls are TRBV5-1 and TRBJ1-5; weak D call: TRBD1 (6 bases). CDR1 and CDR2 from the germline V gene are SGHRS and YFSETQ. The CDR3 is 15 residues long. Trimming stripped 0 bases from V and 3 bases from J, with 10 bases between. CDR3 amino acids: CASSLGGALNQPQHF. The CDR3 region has the DNA TGCGCCAGCAGCTTGGGGGGGGCGCTCAATCAGCCCCAGCATTTT.